Reported below is one T cell receptor beta chain. What it binds is not known. For sequencing, patients were chosen who had shown expansion of CD8+CD57+ cells by flow cytometry. With 0 bases removed from V and 3 bases from J, the gap between germline ends came to 7 bases. The germline gives CDR1 SGHRS, CDR2 YFSETQ. The CDR3 contains 13 residues. Genomic DNA acted as the template from which TCR beta VDJ combination and CDR3 sequence profiling were carried out. TCRdb called the reads again in MiXCR, with one record for every CDR3 protein. The sample consists of about 290,000 distinct CDR3 sequences, about 50% of them appearing once. This sample is part of a study of CD8+CD57+ T cells in acquired aplastic anemia. As for the study in general: DNA per sorted CD4+ or CD8+ sample ranged about 0.19 to 30 ug, averaging about 3 ug. Study findings and constraints: Researchers report that twenty-nine CD8+ CDR3 sequences appeared in both patients and controls.

This receptor was obtained from a human donor with aplastic anemia. What was sequenced was sorted CD4+, CD8+, or CD8+CD57+ T cells (not recorded which) from PBMCs. This sequence joins TRBV5-1 and TRBJ2-7; unclear D gene. CDR3 protein: CASSLEQSYEQYF. The DNA of the CDR3 is TGCGCCAGCAGCTTGGAACAGAGCTACGAGCAGTACTTC.